These 4 T cell receptor beta chains were all obtained from the same sample, sequenced in a study of CD8+CD57+ T cells in acquired aplastic anemia. The TCR beta profiling, which covered VDJ combination and CDR3 sequence, was carried out using genomic DNA as the template. TCRdb recomputed calls from the reads with MiXCR, one row per CDR3 protein. Of some 200,000 distinct CDR3 sequences listed, 34% are singletons. Sequencing used sorted CD4+, CD8+, or CD8+CD57+ T cells (not recorded which) from PBMCs. The source of these receptors is a human donor in good health, serving as a control.

Remarks on this clonotype: One junction end does not reproduce the germline sequence, and a read error may be involved. The chain joins TRBV20-1 to TRBJ2-1; 15 nucleotides line up with TRBD2. This CDR3 has 15 amino acids. Germline V CDR1 and CDR2: DFQATT, SNEGSKA (reference sequence). CDR3 sequence: CSARTSGRAGNERFF. DNA for the CDR3: TGCAGTGCTCGGACTAGCGGGAGGGCGGGGAATGAGCGGTTCTTC.

Comment on this clonotype: A much more abundant neighbour one base away suggests this may be a read error. The rearrangement links TRBV9 to TRBJ2-7, with D maybe TRBD1 (5 bases). Looked up from germline, CDR1 is SGDLS and CDR2 is YYNGEE. This CDR3 contains 14 residues. The CDR3 sequence: CASPWGRLVYKQYF. The CDR3 bases are TGTGCCAGCCCCTGGGGCAGACTCGTCTACAAGCAGTACTTC.

This clonotype occurred many times. The V call is TRBV12-5, the J call TRBJ2-5; D unclear. The CDR3 is 14 amino acids. The V gene lost 9 bases and the J gene lost 5 bases, with 19 bases spanning the gap. CDR1 LGHNT and CDR2 FRNRAP come from the germline V gene. CDR3 protein: CASSRMALGETQYF. DNA of the CDR3: TGTGCTAGCAGCCGCATGGCCCTCGGGGAGACCCAGTACTTC.

This clonotype was counted ten times or more. The chain uses TRBV12-3 or TRBV12-4 and TRBJ1-2, with 7 bases identical to TRBD1. This CDR3 has 16 residues. V was clipped by 8 bases and J by 4 bases; unmatched bases: 16. CDR3 in amino acids: CASGKMGQPQSYGYTF. The CDR3 DNA sequence: TGTGCCAGCGGGAAAATGGGACAGCCCCAATCCTATGGCTACACCTTC.